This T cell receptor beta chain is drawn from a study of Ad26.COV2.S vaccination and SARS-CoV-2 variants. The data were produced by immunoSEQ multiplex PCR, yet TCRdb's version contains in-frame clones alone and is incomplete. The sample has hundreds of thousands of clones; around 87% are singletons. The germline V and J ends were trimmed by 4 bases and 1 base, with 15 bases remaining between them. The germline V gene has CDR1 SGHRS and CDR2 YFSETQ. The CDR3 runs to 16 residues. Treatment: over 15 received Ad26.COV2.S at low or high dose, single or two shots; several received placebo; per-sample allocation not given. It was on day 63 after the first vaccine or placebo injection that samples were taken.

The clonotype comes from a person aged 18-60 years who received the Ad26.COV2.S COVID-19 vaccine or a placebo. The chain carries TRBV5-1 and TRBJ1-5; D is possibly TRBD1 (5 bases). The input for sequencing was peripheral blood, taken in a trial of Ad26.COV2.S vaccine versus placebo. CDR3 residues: CASSPGAGPSNQPQHF. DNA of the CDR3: TGCGCCAGCAGCCCCGGGGCGGGGCCCAGCAATCAGCCCCAGCATTTT.